In this sample, the clone carrying this T cell receptor (beta chain) turned up a few times. Time point meaning: patch test 2, 6 weeks after DPC sensitization. Regarding treatment: therapeutic diphenylcyclopropenone sensitization with weekly scalp DPC. The record originates from a study of human T cells and chemical hapten exposure. On the study more broadly: Skin on the upper inner arm, about 2 cm by about 2 cm in size, was sensitized with 2% DPC.

TCRdb reprocessed the RACE reads with MiXCR, giving one entry per CDR3 protein. The table shows under 450,000 distinct CDR3 sequences, with over 6% occurring only once. Trimming removed 5 bases from V and 3 bases from J, with 22 bases in between. The germline V gene has CDR1 MGHDK and CDR2 SYGVNS. The CDR3 loop spans 17 amino acids. The V and J genes are TRBV25-1 and TRBJ1-1, with a tentative D call TRBD1 (6 bases). The source was whole blood, collected in connection with sensitization to the hapten diphenylcyclopropenone (DPC). The sequence was collected from a woman under 30 with alopecia areata. Some clones in this sample may be carry-over from other donors' samples. The CDR3 loop reads CASSSLGQGYVDTEAFF. CDR3 in DNA: TGTGCCAGCAGTTCCCTGGGGCAGGGGTATGTGGACACTGAAGCTTTCTTT.